This record looks at one TCR beta chain sequence and its context. Its specificity is unknown. TCRdb's table, derived via immunoSEQ multiplex PCR, lists solely in-frame clones and lacks some. The sample has roughly 2.4 million clones; about 94% are singletons. These data belong to a study of shared clonotypes between healthy human individuals. Whole-study results and caveats: Unshared clonotypes carried lower generation probabilities than those common to all four donors.

V lost 3 bases and J lost 4, with 11 bases in between. Germline V CDR1 and CDR2: ENHRY, SYGVKD. This CDR3 has 14 amino acids. It was into CD45RA+ naive and CD45RA-negative memory subsets that the CD4+ cells were split. The J gene is TRBJ2-3, the V gene TRBV10-3, with D unresolved. Sequencing used naive CD4+ T cells sorted from blood. The subset is: CD45RA+ positively selected. This sequence originates from a man in his late teens or twenties in good health. In nucleotides, the CDR3 is TGTGCCATCAGTGATTCAGGTTCCCCAGATACGCAGTATTTT. Translating gives CAISDSGSPDTQYF.